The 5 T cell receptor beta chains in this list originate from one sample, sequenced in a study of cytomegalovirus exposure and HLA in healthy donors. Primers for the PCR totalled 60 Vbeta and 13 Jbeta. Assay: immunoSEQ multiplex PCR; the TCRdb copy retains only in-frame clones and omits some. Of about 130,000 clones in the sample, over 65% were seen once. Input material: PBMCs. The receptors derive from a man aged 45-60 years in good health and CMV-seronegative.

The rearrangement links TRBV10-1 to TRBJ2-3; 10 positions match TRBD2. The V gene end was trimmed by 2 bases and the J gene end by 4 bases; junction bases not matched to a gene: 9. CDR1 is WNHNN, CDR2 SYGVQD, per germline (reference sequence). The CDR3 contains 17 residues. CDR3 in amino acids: CASSEGSASGSSDTQYF. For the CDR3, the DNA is TGCGCCAGCAGTGAGGGGTCGGCTAGCGGGAGTTCAGATACGCAGTATTTT.

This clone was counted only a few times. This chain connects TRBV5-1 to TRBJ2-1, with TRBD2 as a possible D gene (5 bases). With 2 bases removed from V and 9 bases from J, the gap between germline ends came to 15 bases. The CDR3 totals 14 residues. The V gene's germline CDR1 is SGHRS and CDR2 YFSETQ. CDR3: CASSLGSAHGEQFF. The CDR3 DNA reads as TGCGCCAGCAGCTTAGGTAGCGCTCATGGTGAGCAGTTCTTC.

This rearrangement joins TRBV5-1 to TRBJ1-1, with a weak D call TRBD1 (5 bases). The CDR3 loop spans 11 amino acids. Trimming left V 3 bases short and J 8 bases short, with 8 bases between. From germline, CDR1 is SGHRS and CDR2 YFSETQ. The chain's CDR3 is CASSSQGEAFF. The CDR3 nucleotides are TGCGCCAGCAGCTCCCAGGGCGAAGCTTTCTTT.

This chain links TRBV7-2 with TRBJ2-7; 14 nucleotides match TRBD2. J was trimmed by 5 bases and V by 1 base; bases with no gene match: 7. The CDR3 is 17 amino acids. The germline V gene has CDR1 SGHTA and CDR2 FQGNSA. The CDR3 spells CASSLVRLAGGTHEQYF. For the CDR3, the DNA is TGTGCCAGCAGCTTAGTAAGACTAGCGGGAGGGACCCACGAGCAGTACTTC.

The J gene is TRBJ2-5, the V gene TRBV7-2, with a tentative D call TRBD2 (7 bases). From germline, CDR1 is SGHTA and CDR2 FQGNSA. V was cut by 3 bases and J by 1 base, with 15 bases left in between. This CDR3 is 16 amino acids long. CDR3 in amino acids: CASSLSGASGQETQYF. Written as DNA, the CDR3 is TGTGCCAGCAGCTTGTCGGGGGCTAGCGGCCAAGAGACCCAGTACTTC.